The present entry profiles one T cell receptor beta chain with its context. V was pared by 6 bases and J by 6 bases, with 5 bases of the junction left unmatched. Germline V gene data show CDR1 as ENHRY and CDR2 as SYGVKD. The CDR3 extends over 13 amino acids. The protocol was immunoSEQ multiplex PCR, while the TCRdb copy is restricted to in-frame clones and leaves out a portion. The data contain 240,000 or so clones, more than 80% of them singletons. This record belongs to a study of blood T cell repertoires in COVID-19. Study information: Samples taken during acute and convalescent COVID-19 were collected in the United States, Italy and Spain. From T cells, B-cell-depleted T cells, or PBMCs came the material, which was cDNA or gDNA.

The chain recombines TRBV10-3 with TRBJ1-5, with 7 bases aligning to TRBD1. This receptor was obtained from a man aged 50-59 years who had been exposed to COVID-19. The sequenced material came from PBMCs or T cells enriched from blood (not recorded which). The CDR3: CAISGTEGQPQHF. CDR3 DNA sequence: TGTGCCATCAGCGGGACAGAAGGTCAGCCCCAGCATTTT.